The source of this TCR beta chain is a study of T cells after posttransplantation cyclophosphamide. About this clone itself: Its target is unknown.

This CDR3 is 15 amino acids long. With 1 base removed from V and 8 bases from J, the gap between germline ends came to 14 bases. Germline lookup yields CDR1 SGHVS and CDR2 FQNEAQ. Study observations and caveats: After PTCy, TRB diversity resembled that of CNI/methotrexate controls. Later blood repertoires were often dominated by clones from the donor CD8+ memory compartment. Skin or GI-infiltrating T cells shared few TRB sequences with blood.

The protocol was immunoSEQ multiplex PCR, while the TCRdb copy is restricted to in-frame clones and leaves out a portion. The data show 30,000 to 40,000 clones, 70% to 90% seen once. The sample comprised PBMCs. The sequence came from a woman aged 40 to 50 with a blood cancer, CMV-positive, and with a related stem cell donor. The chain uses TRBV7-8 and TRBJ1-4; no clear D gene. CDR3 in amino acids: CASSLGDLGGEKLFF. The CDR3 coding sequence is TGTGCCAGCAGCTTAGGAGACCTAGGTGGCGAAAAACTGTTTTTT.